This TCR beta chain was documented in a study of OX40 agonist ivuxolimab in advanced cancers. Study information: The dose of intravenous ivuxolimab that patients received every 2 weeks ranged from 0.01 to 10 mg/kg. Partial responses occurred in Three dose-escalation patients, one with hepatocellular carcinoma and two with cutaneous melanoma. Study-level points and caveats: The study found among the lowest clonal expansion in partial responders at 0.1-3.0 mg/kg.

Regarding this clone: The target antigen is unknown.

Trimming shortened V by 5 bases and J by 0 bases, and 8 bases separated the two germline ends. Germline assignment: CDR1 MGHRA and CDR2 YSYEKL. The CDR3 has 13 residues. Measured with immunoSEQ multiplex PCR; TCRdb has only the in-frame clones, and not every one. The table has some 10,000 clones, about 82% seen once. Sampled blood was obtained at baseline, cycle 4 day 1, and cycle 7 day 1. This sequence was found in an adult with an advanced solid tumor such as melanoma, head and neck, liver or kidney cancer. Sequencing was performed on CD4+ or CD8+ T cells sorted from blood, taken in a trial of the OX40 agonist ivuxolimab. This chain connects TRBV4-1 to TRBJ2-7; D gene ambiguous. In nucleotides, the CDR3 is TGCGCCAGCAGCTTAGCAGTCTCCTACGAGCAGTACTTC. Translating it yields CASSLAVSYEQYF.